This T cell receptor beta chain was captured by sequencing in a study of shared clonotypes between healthy human individuals. At the level of the study: Each donor contributed plates that comprised three CD4 naive, three CD4 memory, two CD8 naive and one CD8 memory. Study-wide points: Expectations were that clonotype sharing among donors would be affected by sequencing depth.

To note about this clone: Its antigen is still unknown.

The CDR3 runs to 14 residues. Germline CDR1 reads SGHTA; CDR2 reads FQGNSA. V was clipped by 1 base and J by 2 bases, with 8 bases between them. CD45RO-negative cells were positively selected for CCR7, leaving out terminally differentiated effector memory CD45RA+ cells. Generated by immunoSEQ multiplex PCR, the TCRdb table keeps only in-frame clones and is missing some. Of around 2,000,000 clones detected, 85% to 95% appear once; the ten largest clones hold about 1.5%. The sequence derives from a man aged 18 to 29 in good health. Some clones in this sample may be carry-over from other donors' samples. What was sequenced was naive CD8+ T cells from PBMCs. The V gene is TRBV7-2, the J gene TRBJ2-5, with unresolved D. CDR3 in DNA: TGTGCCAGCAGCTTAGACGGAAATCAAGAGACCCAGTACTTC. Its translation: CASSLDGNQETQYF.